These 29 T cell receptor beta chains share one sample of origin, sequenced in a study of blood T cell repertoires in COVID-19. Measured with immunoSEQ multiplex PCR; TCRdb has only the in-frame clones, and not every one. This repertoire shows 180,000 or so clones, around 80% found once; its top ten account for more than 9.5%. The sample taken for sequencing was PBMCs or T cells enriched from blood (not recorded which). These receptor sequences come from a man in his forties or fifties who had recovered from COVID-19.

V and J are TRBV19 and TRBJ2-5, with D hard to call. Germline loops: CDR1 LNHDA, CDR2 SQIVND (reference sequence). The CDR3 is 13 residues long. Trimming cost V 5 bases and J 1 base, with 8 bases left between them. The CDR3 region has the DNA TGTGCCAGTAGTGACATCTTCCAAGAGACCCAGTACTTC. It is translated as CASSDIFQETQYF.

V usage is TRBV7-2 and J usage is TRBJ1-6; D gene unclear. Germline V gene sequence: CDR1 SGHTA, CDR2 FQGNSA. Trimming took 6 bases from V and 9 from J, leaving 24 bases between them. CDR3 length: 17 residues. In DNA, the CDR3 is TGTGCCAGCAGATCCACCGCGGGCAGCAGTATTGGTTCACCCCTCCACTTT. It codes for CASRSTAGSSIGSPLHF.

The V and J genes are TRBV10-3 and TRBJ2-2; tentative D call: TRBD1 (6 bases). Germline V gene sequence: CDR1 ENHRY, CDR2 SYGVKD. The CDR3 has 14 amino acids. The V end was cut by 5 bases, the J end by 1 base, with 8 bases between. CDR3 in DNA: TGTGCCATCAGTCCGGGACAGAACACCGGGGAGCTGTTTTTT. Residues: CAISPGQNTGELFF.

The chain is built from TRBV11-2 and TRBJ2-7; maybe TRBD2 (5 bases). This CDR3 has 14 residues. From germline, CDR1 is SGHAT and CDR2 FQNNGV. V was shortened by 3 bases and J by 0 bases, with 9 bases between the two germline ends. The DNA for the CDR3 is TGTGCCAGCAGCTTTGGCCGGGGCTCCTACGAGCAGTACTTC. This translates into CASSFGRGSYEQYF. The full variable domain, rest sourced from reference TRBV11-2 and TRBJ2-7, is EAGVAQSPRYKIIEKRQSVAFWCNPISGHATLYWYQQILGQGPKLLIQFQNNGVVDDSQLPKDRFSAERLKGVDSTLKIQPAKLEDSAVYLCASSFGRGSYEQYFGPGTRLTVT.

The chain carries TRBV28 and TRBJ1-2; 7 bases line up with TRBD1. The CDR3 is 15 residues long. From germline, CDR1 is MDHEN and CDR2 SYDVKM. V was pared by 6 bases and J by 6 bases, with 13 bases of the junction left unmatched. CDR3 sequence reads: CASSPGQLISHGYTF. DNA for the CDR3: TGTGCCAGCAGCCCGGGACAGCTTATCTCCCATGGCTACACCTTC.

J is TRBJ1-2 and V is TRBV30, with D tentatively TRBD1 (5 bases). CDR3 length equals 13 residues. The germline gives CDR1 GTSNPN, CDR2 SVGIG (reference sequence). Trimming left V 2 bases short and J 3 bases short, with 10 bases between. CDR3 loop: CAWSPGRDYGYTF. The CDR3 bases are TGTGCCTGGAGTCCGGGCAGGGACTATGGCTACACCTTC.

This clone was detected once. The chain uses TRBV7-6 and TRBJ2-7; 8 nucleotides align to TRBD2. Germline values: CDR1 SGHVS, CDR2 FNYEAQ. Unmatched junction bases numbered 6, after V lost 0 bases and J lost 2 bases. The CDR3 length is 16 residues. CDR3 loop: CASSLAAAGVAYEQYF. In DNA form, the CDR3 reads TGTGCCAGCAGCTTAGCGGCAGCGGGGGTAGCCTACGAGCAGTACTTC.

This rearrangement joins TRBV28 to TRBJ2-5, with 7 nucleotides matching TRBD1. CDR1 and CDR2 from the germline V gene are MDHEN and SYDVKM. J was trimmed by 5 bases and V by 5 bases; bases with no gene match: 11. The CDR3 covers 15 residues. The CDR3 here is CASSTPGTASETQYF. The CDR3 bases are TGTGCCAGCAGTACGCCGGGGACAGCAAGCGAGACCCAGTACTTC.

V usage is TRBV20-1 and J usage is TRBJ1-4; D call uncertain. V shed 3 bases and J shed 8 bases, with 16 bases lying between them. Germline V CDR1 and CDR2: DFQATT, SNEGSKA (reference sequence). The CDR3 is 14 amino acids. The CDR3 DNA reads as TGCAGTGCTAGTATCAGCCTATTGGAGGAAAAACTGTTTTTT. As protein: CSASISLLEEKLFF.

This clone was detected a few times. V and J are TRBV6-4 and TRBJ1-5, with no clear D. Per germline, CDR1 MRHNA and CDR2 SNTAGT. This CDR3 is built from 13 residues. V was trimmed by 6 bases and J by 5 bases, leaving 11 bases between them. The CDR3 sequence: CASRRGGHQPQHF. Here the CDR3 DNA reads TGTGCCAGCAGGCGCGGAGGACATCAGCCCCAGCATTTT.

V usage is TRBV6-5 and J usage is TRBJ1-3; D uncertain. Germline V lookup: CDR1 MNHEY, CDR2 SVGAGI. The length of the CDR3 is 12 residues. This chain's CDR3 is CVSTLAGNTIYF. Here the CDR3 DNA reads TGTGTTTCAACCTTAGCCGGAAACACCATATATTTT.

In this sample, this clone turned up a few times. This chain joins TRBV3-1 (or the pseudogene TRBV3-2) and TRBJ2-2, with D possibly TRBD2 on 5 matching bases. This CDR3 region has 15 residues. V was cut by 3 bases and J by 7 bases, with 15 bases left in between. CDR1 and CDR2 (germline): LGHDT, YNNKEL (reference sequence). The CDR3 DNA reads TGTGCCAGCAGCCACGTCGTGTTAGAGGGCGGGGAGCTGTTTTTT. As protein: CASSHVVLEGGELFF.

The CDR3 spells CASIGTGAGYNEQFF. CDR3 sequence (DNA): TGTGCCAGCATCGGGACAGGGGCCGGTTACAATGAGCAGTTCTTC. V is TRBV28 and J is TRBJ2-1, with 10 bases lining up with TRBD1. Germline V lookup: CDR1 MDHEN, CDR2 SYDVKM. The CDR3 contains 15 residues. Losses at the gene ends were 7 bases for V and 4 bases for J; bases not matched to a gene: 7.

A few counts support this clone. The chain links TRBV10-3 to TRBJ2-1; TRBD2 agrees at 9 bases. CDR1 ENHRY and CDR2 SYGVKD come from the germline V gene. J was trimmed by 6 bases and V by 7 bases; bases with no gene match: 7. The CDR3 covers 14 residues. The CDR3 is CAITRSAGGNEQFF. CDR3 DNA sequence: TGTGCCATCACGCGGTCAGCGGGGGGCAATGAGCAGTTCTTC.

The CDR3 protein is CASSLLRDQPQHF. The CDR3 nucleotides read TGTGCCAGCAGCTTACTCAGGGATCAGCCCCAGCATTTT. The V gene is TRBV7-2, the J gene TRBJ1-5, with D perhaps matching TRBD1 (5 bases). This CDR3 has 13 residues. The V end was cut by 2 bases, the J end by 5 bases, with 7 bases between. CDR1 SGHTA and CDR2 FQGNSA come from the germline V gene.

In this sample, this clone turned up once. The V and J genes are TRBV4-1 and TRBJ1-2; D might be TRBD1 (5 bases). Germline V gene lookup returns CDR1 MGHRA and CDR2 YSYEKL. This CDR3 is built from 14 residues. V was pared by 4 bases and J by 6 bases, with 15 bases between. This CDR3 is CASSLTGPYNGYTF. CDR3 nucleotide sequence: TGCGCCAGCAGCCTAACAGGTCCATATAATGGCTACACCTTC.

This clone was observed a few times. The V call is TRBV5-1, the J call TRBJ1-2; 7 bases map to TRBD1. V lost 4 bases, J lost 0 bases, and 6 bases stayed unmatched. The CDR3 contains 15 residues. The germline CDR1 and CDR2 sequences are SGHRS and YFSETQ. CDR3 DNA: TGCGCCAGCAGCGACAGGGAGAGGACTAACTATGGCTACACCTTC. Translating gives CASSDRERTNYGYTF.

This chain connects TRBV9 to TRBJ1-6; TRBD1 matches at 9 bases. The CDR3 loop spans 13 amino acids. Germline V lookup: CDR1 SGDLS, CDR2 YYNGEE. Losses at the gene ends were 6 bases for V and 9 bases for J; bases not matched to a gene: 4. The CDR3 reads CASTQGAGSPLHF. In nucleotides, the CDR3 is TGTGCCAGCACACAGGGGGCAGGTTCACCCCTCCACTTT. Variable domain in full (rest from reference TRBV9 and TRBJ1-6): DSGVTQTPKHLITATGQRVTLRCSPRSGDLSVYWYQQSLDQGLQFLIQYYNGEERAKGNILERFSAQQFPDLHSELNLSSLELGDSALYFCASTQGAGSPLHFGNGTRLTVT.

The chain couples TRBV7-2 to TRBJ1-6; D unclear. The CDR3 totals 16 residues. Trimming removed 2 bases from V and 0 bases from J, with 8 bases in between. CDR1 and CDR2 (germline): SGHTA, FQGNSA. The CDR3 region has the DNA TGTGCCAGCAGCTTATTCGAGAGCTCCTATAATTCACCCCTCCACTTT. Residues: CASSLFESSYNSPLHF.

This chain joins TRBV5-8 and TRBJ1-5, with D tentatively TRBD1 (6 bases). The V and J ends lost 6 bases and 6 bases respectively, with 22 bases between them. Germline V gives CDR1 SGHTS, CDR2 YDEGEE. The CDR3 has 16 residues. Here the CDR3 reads CASTTITGLNGQPQHF. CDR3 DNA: TGTGCCAGCACCACGATTACAGGGTTGAACGGTCAGCCCCAGCATTTT. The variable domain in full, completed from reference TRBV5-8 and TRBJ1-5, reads EAGVTQSPTHLIKTRGQQATLRCSPISGHTSVYWYQQALGLGLQFLLWYDEGEERNRGNFPPRFSGRQFPNYSSELNVNALELEDSALYLCASTTITGLNGQPQHFGDGTRLSIL.

CDR3 sequence (DNA): TGTGCCAGCTCGAGGACAGGGGGAGACTATGGCTACACCTTC. Residues: CASSRTGGDYGYTF. The rearrangement links TRBV18 to TRBJ1-2; 10 bases line up with TRBD1. CDR1 is KGHSH, CDR2 LQKENI, per germline. J was trimmed by 3 bases and V by 6 bases; bases with no gene match: 4. The CDR3 totals 14 residues.

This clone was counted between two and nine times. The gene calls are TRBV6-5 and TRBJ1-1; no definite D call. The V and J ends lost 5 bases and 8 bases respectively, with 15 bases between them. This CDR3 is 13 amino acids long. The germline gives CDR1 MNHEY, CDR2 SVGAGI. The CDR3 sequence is CASSTTRPGEAFF. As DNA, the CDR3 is TGTGCCAGCAGTACTACGAGACCCGGGGAAGCTTTCTTT.

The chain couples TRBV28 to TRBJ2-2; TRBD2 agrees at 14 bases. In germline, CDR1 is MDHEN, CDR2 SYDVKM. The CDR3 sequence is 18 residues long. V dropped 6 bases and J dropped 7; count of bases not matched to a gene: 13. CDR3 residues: CASRVGGLAGVDDGELFF. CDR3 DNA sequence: TGTGCCAGCAGGGTTGGGGGACTAGCGGGAGTAGATGACGGGGAGCTGTTTTTT.

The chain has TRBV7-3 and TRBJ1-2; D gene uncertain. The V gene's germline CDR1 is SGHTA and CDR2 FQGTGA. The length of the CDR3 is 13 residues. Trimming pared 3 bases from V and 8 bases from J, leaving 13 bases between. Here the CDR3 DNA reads TGTGCCAGCAGCTTTTCACCGGGTCAAGGCTACACCTTC. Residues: CASSFSPGQGYTF. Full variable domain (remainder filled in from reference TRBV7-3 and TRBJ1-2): GAGVSQTPSNKVTEKGKYVELRCDPISGHTALYWYRQSLGQGPEFLIYFQGTGAADDSGLPNDRFFAVRPEGSVSTLKIQRTERGDSAVYLCASSFSPGQGYTFGSGTRLTVV.

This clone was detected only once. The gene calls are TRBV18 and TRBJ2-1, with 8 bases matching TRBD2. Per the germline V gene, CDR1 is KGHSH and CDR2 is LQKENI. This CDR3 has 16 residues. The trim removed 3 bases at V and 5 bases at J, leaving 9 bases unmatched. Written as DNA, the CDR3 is TGTGCCAGCTCACCGGGTTTGAGCGGGAGAGACAATGAGCAGTTCTTC. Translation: CASSPGLSGRDNEQFF.

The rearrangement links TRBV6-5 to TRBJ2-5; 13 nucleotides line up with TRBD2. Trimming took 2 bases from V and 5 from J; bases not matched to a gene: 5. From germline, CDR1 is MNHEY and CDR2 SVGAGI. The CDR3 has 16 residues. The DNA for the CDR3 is TGTGCCAGCAGTTACGGACTAGCGGGGGTTCGTGAGACCCAGTACTTC. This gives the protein CASSYGLAGVRETQYF.

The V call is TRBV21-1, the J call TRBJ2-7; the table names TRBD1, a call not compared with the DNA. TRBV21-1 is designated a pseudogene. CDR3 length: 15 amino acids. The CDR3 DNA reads TGTGCCAGCAGCCCATCCGGGACAGGGTGGTACGAGCAGTACTTC. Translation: CASSPSGTGWYEQYF.

This CDR3 reads CASSGTSGTQYF. Here the CDR3 DNA reads TGTGCCAGCAGTGGGACCAGCGGTACGCAGTATTTT. V is TRBV2 and J is TRBJ2-3, with D perhaps matching TRBD2 (5 bases). The germline V gene has CDR1 SNHLY and CDR2 FYNNEI. The V end lost 4 bases, the J end lost 8 bases, and 10 bases lay between the germline ends. The CDR3 covers 12 residues.

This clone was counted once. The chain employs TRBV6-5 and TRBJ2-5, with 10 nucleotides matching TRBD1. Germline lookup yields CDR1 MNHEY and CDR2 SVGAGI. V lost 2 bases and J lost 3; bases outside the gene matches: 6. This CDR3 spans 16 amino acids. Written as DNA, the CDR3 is TGTGCCAGCAGTTACGCCCCCGGACAGGGGGAAGAGACCCAGTACTTC. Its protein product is CASSYAPGQGEETQYF.